The rows below give T cell receptor beta chains drawn from one sample of a study of T cells in Graves' hyperthyroidism and ophthalmopathy. TCRdb re-analysed the multiplex PCR reads in MiXCR, keeping a single row per CDR3 protein. The data hold hundreds of thousands of distinct CDR3 sequences, with more than 15% observed a single time. Material for sequencing was blood. These TCRs come from a woman in her late teens or twenties with Graves' hyperthyroidism. Each CDR3 is given with its conserved first and last residue. D genes are given only for firm matches. Size is omitted from some rows. Given values are once, few, many or a class for expanded clones.

abundance | len | j_gene | d_gene | v_gene | CDR3aa | CDR3nt
many | 16 | TRBJ2-5 | TRBD2 | TRBV11-2 | CASSLMQPSGGETQYF | TGTGCCAGCAGCTTGATGCAACCTAGCGGCGGGGAGACCCAGTACTTC
NA | 14 | TRBJ2-3 | TRBD2 | TRBV2 | CASSGRGGGDTQYF | TGTGCCAGCAGTGGGCGGGGGGGCGGGGATACGCAGTATTTT
many | 13 | TRBJ2-7 | TRBD1 | TRBV12-3/TRBV12-4 | CASKVTGNYEQYF | TGTGCCAGCAAGGTGACAGGGAACTACGAGCAGTACTTC
many | 13 | TRBJ1-5 | NA | TRBV20-1 | CSARPGGDQPQHF | TGCAGTGCCCGTCCGGGGGGCGATCAGCCCCAGCATTTT
many | 14 | TRBJ2-4 | TRBD1 | TRBV28 | CASSPGQGGNIQYF | TGTGCCAGCAGTCCCGGACAGGGGGGGAACATTCAGTACTTC
once | 15 | TRBJ1-3 | NA | TRBV7-2 | CACSLGTGSGNTIYF | TGTGCCTGCAGCTTGGGGACGGGCTCTGGAAACACCATATATTTT
many | 16 | TRBJ2-7 | NA | TRBV6-6 | CASSYSSARGAYEQYF | TGTGCCAGCAGTTACAGCTCGGCAAGGGGGGCCTACGAGCAGTACTTC
few | 15 | TRBJ2-5 | NA | TRBV18 | CANSPSEGTQETQYF | TGTGCCAACTCACCGTCGGAGGGAACCCAAGAGACCCAGTACTTC
many | 13 | TRBJ1-6 | NA | TRBV24-1 | CATSLRGGSPLHF | TGTGCCACCAGTCTCAGGGGTGGATCACCCCTCCACTTT
many | 16 | TRBJ1-6 | NA | TRBV6-1 | CASKSGVGTLDSPLHF | TGTGCCAGCAAATCTGGGGTCGGGACACTTGACTCACCCCTCCACTTT
many | 14 | TRBJ2-3 | NA | TRBV5-1 | CASSLGTQADTQYF | TGCGCCAGCAGCTTGGGGACACAGGCAGATACGCAGTATTTT
once | 13 | TRBJ1-5 | TRBD1 | TRBV20-1 | CSAVDRGNQPQHF | TGCAGTGCGGTAGACAGGGGGAATCAGCCCCAGCATTTT
few | 16 | TRBJ1-4 | NA | TRBV19 | CASSIVLEGSGEKLFF | TGTGCCAGTAGTATAGTCCTCGAGGGGTCTGGGGAAAAACTGTTTTTT
many | 14 | TRBJ2-3 | NA | TRBV27 | CASSYSLGADTQYF | TGTGCCAGCAGTTATAGCCTGGGGGCAGATACGCAGTATTTT
many | 11 | TRBJ1-1 | NA | TRBV6-1 | CASSSWTEAFF | TGTGCCAGCAGTAGTTGGACTGAAGCTTTCTTT
few | 15 | TRBJ2-3 | TRBD2 | TRBV10-2 | CASSDSGVRTDTQYF | TGCGCCAGCAGTGATAGCGGGGTTCGCACAGATACGCAGTATTTT
many | 15 | TRBJ2-3 | NA | TRBV12-3/TRBV12-4 | CASSLSTGDTDTQYF | TGTGCCAGCAGTTTATCTACGGGAGACACAGATACGCAGTATTTT
many | 13 | TRBJ1-5 | NA | TRBV30 | CAWSGDTDQPQHF | TGTGCCTGGAGTGGGGACACTGATCAGCCCCAGCATTTT
few | 15 | TRBJ2-3 | NA | TRBV15 | CATSRGRQDTDTQYF | TGTGCCACCAGCAGAGGACGGCAAGACACAGATACGCAGTATTTT
NA | 14 | TRBJ1-2 | NA | TRBV5-1 | CASSLDTGNYGYTF | TGCGCCAGCAGCTTGGATACGGGGAACTATGGCTACACCTTC
few | 14 | TRBJ2-5 | NA | TRBV9 | CASSVVGEGETQYF | TGTGCCAGCAGCGTAGTCGGAGAGGGGGAGACCCAGTACTTC
many | 15 | TRBJ1-4 | NA | TRBV28 | CASSPGDRDNEKLFF | TGTGCCAGCAGTCCCGGGGACCGAGATAATGAAAAACTGTTTTTT
NA | 14 | TRBJ1-2 | NA | TRBV2 | CATPGPQTNYGYTF | TGTGCCACCCCTGGTCCACAAACCAACTATGGCTACACCTTC
many | 14 | TRBJ2-3 | NA | TRBV7-9 | CASSLRVAADTQYF | TGTGCCAGCAGCTTAAGGGTCGCCGCAGATACGCAGTATTTT
NA | 16 | TRBJ2-6 | NA | TRBV18 | CASSPSGPGGANVLTF | TGTGCCAGCTCACCATCTGGTCCGGGTGGGGCCAACGTCCTGACTTTC
NA | 18 | TRBJ2-4 | NA | TRBV14 | CASSQASHRYLAKNIQYF | TGTGCCAGCAGCCAAGCGAGTCATCGTTACCTAGCCAAAAACATTCAGTACTTC
many | 16 | TRBJ2-1 | TRBD2 | TRBV11-2 | CASSSGGSGRAAEQFF | TGTGCCAGCAGCTCCGGTGGTAGCGGGAGGGCCGCTGAGCAGTTCTTC
many | 14 | TRBJ2-5 | TRBD1 | TRBV5-1 | CASSPRTGSEAQYF | TGCGCCAGCAGCCCCCGGACAGGCTCCGAGGCCCAGTACTTC
many | 17 | TRBJ2-1 | TRBD2 | TRBV6-1 | CASSYSGLAGGYNEQFF | TGTGCCAGCAGTTATTCCGGACTGGCGGGGGGATACAATGAGCAGTTCTTC
many | 13 | TRBJ1-1 | NA | TRBV20-1 | CSAREGGNTEAFF | TGCAGTGCTAGAGAAGGAGGGAACACTGAAGCTTTCTTT
NA | 17 | TRBJ2-5 | TRBD2 | TRBV20-1 | CSVPGTSGRVDQETQYF | TGCAGTGTCCCCGGGACTAGCGGGAGGGTGGACCAAGAGACCCAGTACTTC
few | 18 | TRBJ2-3 | TRBD2 | TRBV5-1 | CASSLLPSGGATTDTQYF | TGCGCCAGCAGCTTGTTGCCTAGCGGGGGGGCCACAACAGATACGCAGTATTTT
many | 15 | TRBJ2-1 | TRBD1 | TRBV6-2/TRBV6-3 | CASSRGQGPQGEQFF | TGTGCCAGCAGCCGGGGACAGGGCCCGCAGGGTGAGCAGTTCTTC
many | 16 | TRBJ2-4 | TRBD1 | TRBV11-3 | CASSPETGGAKNIQYF | TGTGCCAGCAGCCCAGAAACAGGGGGAGCCAAAAACATTCAGTACTTC
NA | 18 | TRBJ1-5 | TRBD1 | TRBV19 | CTSNPGTGQFYSNQPQHF | TGTACCAGCAACCCCGGGACAGGACAATTTTATAGCAATCAGCCCCAGCATTTT
NA | 16 | TRBJ1-6 | TRBD1 | TRBV2 | CASSYPRDRGSSPLHF | TGTGCCAGCAGTTACCCCCGGGACAGGGGGAGCTCACCCCTCCACTTT
few | 14 | TRBJ1-2 | NA | TRBV27 | CASSPSGEGYGYTF | TGTGCCAGCAGTCCCTCTGGGGAGGGGTATGGCTACACCTTC
many | 17 | TRBJ2-1 | TRBD2 | TRBV7-3 | CASSPSGGEGSYNEQFF | TGTGCCAGCAGCCCTTCGGGGGGAGAGGGCTCCTACAATGAGCAGTTCTTC
many | 15 | TRBJ2-7 | NA | TRBV14 | CASSQQGGGLREQYF | TGTGCCAGCAGCCAACAGGGAGGAGGCTTACGCGAGCAGTACTTC
many | 15 | TRBJ1-3 | TRBD1 | TRBV27 | CASSPGRTGGNTIYF | TGTGCCAGCAGTCCTGGAAGGACAGGCGGAAACACCATATATTTT
few | 15 | TRBJ2-7 | TRBD1 | TRBV4-1 | CASSQLDRVSYEQYF | TGCGCCAGCAGCCAACTGGACAGGGTGTCCTACGAGCAGTACTTC
many | 17 | TRBJ1-2 | TRBD1 | TRBV6-6 | CASSYPRSLARGIGYTF | TGTGCCAGCAGTTACCCTCGGTCTTTGGCCAGGGGGATCGGCTACACCTTC
many | 18 | TRBJ1-5 | TRBD1 | TRBV4-1 | CASSPENGQGLGNQPQHF | TGCGCCAGCAGCCCGGAAAATGGACAGGGCTTAGGGAATCAGCCCCAGCATTTT
NA | 13 | TRBJ1-1 | NA | TRBV7-3 | CASSKVVNTEAFF | TGTGCCAGCAGCAAGGTGGTGAACACTGAAGCTTTCTTT
few | 11 | TRBJ2-3 | NA | TRBV30 | CACPGGITQYF | TGTGCCTGTCCTGGGGGGATTACGCAGTATTTT
many | 17 | TRBJ1-4 | TRBD1 | TRBV5-1 | CASSGGTGGETNEKLFF | TGCGCCAGCAGCGGGGGGACAGGGGGCGAGACTAATGAAAAACTGTTTTTT
many | 15 | TRBJ2-4 | NA | TRBV6-1 | CASTWGAEGGDIQYF | TGTGCCAGCACCTGGGGGGCAGAGGGAGGGGACATTCAGTACTTC
NA | 13 | TRBJ1-5 | NA | TRBV19 | CASGSLTNQPQHF | TGTGCCAGCGGGTCACTGACCAATCAGCCCCAGCATTTT
few | 22 | TRBJ2-1 | TRBD2 | TRBV7-9 | CASSLRGEGRLAGGQSYNEQFF | TGTGCCAGCAGCTTAAGGGGCGAGGGGCGACTAGCGGGAGGGCAGTCCTACAATGAGCAGTTCTTC
many | 20 | TRBJ2-3 | TRBD2 | TRBV27 | CASSPSTSGVQEKGPDTQYF | TGTGCCAGCAGTCCCTCGACTAGCGGGGTACAGGAGAAGGGTCCAGATACGCAGTATTTT
many | 13 | TRBJ1-3 | TRBD1 | TRBV2 | CASRDRGGNTIYF | TGTGCCAGCAGGGACAGGGGAGGAAACACCATATATTTT
many | 15 | TRBJ1-2 | TRBD1 | TRBV6-1 | CASRDPGQALGGYTF | TGTGCCAGCAGGGACCCGGGACAGGCCCTGGGCGGCTACACCTTC
NA | 14 | TRBJ2-5 | NA | TRBV4-1 | CASSQDTKGETQYF | TGCGCCAGCAGCCAAGACACCAAGGGGGAGACCCAGTACTTC
NA | 14 | TRBJ1-3 | NA | TRBV2 | CASTQAGSGNTIYF | TGTGCCAGCACCCAGGCGGGCTCTGGAAACACCATATATTTT
NA | 15 | TRBJ2-7 | TRBD1 | TRBV7-9 | CASGPATGGYSEQYF | TGTGCCAGCGGACCGGCAACAGGGGGCTACAGCGAGCAGTACTTC
many | 13 | TRBJ2-2 | NA | TRBV3-1 | CASSQANTGELFF | TGTGCCAGCAGCCAAGCTAACACCGGGGAGCTGTTTTTT
many | 15 | TRBJ2-7 | TRBD2 | TRBV2 | CASISTSGGSYEQYF | TGTGCCAGCATCTCCACTAGCGGGGGGTCCTACGAGCAGTACTTC